These T cell receptor beta chains were read from a single sample in a study of shared clonotypes between healthy human individuals. TCRdb's table, derived via immunoSEQ multiplex PCR, lists solely in-frame clones and lacks some. The repertoire has about 2.4 million clones, around 90% of them found once; the top ten carry roughly 0.13%. What was sequenced was naive CD4+ T cells sorted from blood. The receptors here all came from a man between 18 and 29 years old in good health. The CDR3 runs from the conserved cysteine through the conserved F or W. Each record gives: CDR3 DNA, CDR3 protein, clone size, D gene, V gene, J gene. The D gene is left open where the match is weak. Expanded clones are given a class, and other clones once, few, many or no size at all.

TGTGCCTGGAGTAACGGACTAGCGGGAGATACCCAGTACTTC,CAWSNGLAGDTQYF,NA,TRBD2,TRBV30,TRBJ2-5
TGTGCCAGCATGGACAGGGTGGACGGAAACACCATATATTTT,CASMDRVDGNTIYF,NA,TRBD1,TRBV9,TRBJ1-3
TGTGCCAGCAGCCGGACGGTGAACAATGAGCAGTTCTTC,CASSRTVNNEQFF,NA,NA,TRBV11-3,TRBJ2-1
TGTGCCAGCAGTGGGCAGGGACTTGAGTCCCAGCATTTT,CASSGQGLESQHF,NA,NA,TRBV6-1,TRBJ1-5
TGTGCCAGCAGCAAAGATCGTACTCGCTCCAATGAGCAGTTCTTC,CASSKDRTRSNEQFF,NA,NA,TRBV21-1,TRBJ2-1
TGTGCCTGGAGTGGGGGACTAGGATCGGGTGAGCAGTTCTTC,CAWSGGLGSGEQFF,NA,TRBD2,TRBV30,TRBJ2-1
TGTGCCAGTAGTATAAATGGACTAGCCGCCGATGAGCAGTTCTTC,CASSINGLAADEQFF,NA,TRBD2,TRBV19,TRBJ2-1
TGTGCCAGCAGTGCAGACAGGGGATCCTACGAGCAGTACTTC,CASSADRGSYEQYF,NA,TRBD1,TRBV6-1,TRBJ2-7
TGTGCCAGCAGCAAACATCTGGAGGGCTACACCTTC,CASSKHLEGYTF,NA,NA,TRBV11-2,TRBJ1-2
TGTGCCAGCAGTGCTTCAGGCCAAGGCAATCAGCCCCAGCATTTT,CASSASGQGNQPQHF,NA,NA,TRBV2,TRBJ1-5
TGTGCCAGCAGCAAAAGAACACTAGCGGGAGTAGCTGATGAGCAGTTCTTC,CASSKRTLAGVADEQFF,NA,TRBD2,TRBV14,TRBJ2-1
TGCGCCAGCAGCTTGGCCGGGGGGTCAGAGACCCAGTACTTC,CASSLAGGSETQYF,NA,TRBD2,TRBV5-1,TRBJ2-5
TGTGCCAGCAGCTTAACAGGGGCTAGGTACACCGGGGAGCTGTTTTTT,CASSLTGARYTGELFF,NA,TRBD1,TRBV11-2,TRBJ2-2
TGTGCCAGCAGCTTAGAGGGGGGACTAGCGATAGAGCAGTACTTC,CASSLEGGLAIEQYF,NA,TRBD2,TRBV11-2,TRBJ2-7
TGTGCCTGGAGACCGCGGCTTCCCGGGACAGGGGGCTCAGCCGGGAACACTGAAGCTTTCTTT,CAWRPRLPGTGGSAGNTEAFF,NA,TRBD1,TRBV30,TRBJ1-1
TGCGCCAGCAGCTTGGAGCCTCTTCAGGCACCCCTCCACTTT,CASSLEPLQAPLHF,NA,NA,TRBV5-1,TRBJ1-6
TGTGCCATCAGTGAGTTTTCAGGCCAGGCCTATGGCTACACCTTC,CAISEFSGQAYGYTF,NA,NA,TRBV10-3,TRBJ1-2
TGTGCCTGGAGTGTACGCCCCCTGGCATTGGCGGACTTC,CAWSVRPLALADF,NA,NA,TRBV30,TRBJ2-7
TGCAGTGCTAGGGGGGGGGAGACCCAGTACTTC,CSARGGETQYF,NA,TRBD2,TRBV20-1,TRBJ2-5
TGTGCCAGCTCACCGAGGGACGAACCCTACGAGCAGTACTTC,CASSPRDEPYEQYF,NA,NA,TRBV18,TRBJ2-7
TGTGCCAGCAGTTACTCCCGGGACACAGACTCCTACGAGCAGTACTTC,CASSYSRDTDSYEQYF,NA,NA,TRBV6-6,TRBJ2-7
TGTGCCAGCAGCCCACCTCCGACAGGGGGCTACACCTTC,CASSPPPTGGYTF,NA,TRBD1,TRBV6-6,TRBJ1-2
TGCAGCGTTGTCTCTGGGTTCGACGAAAAACTGTTTTTT,CSVVSGFDEKLFF,once,NA,TRBV29-1,TRBJ1-4
TGTGCCAGCAGTTTACTAGTCGTTCGACAGACAGCGAACACCGGGGAGCTGTTTTTT,CASSLLVVRQTANTGELFF,NA,NA,TRBV28,TRBJ2-2
TGTGCCAGCGCCCGGACGAGCGCCACCGGGGAGCTGTTTTTT,CASARTSATGELFF,NA,NA,TRBV7-2,TRBJ2-2
TGTGCCAGCAGGGCGAGACTAGCGACAACCGGGGAGCTGTTTTTT,CASRARLATTGELFF,few,TRBD2,TRBV6-6,TRBJ2-2